Given below is one TCR beta chain in context. Its antigen is as yet unknown. This sample stems from a study of cytomegalovirus exposure and HLA in healthy donors. Overall study results and limits: More clonal expansion characterized HLA-associated TCR beta chains than equally common others in a later analysis. Exclusion as indistinguishable affected some V segments, including TRBV6-2 and TRBV6-3. A missense variant in DCLRE1C was later tied to TCR beta V- and J-gene trimming. It was confirmed in vitro that a few of the CMV-associated chains were specific for CMV antigens.

V dropped 6 bases and J dropped 5 bases, with 13 bases sitting between them. This CDR3 comprises 14 residues. Germline V gene lookup returns CDR1 LNHDA and CDR2 SQIVND (reference sequence). The PCR employed 60 Vbeta primers together with 13 Jbeta primers. Clones were sequenced by immunoSEQ multiplex PCR, and TCRdb holds only the in-frame ones, with some missing. This sample yields roughly 220,000 clones, of which almost 70% are seen a single time; about 2.5% belongs to the top ten. V usage is TRBV19 and J usage is TRBJ2-2, with D possibly being TRBD1 (6 bases). This clonotype was sampled from a man aged 35-49 years in good health and CMV-seropositive. The source material was PBMCs. The CDR3, as DNA: TGTGCCAGTAGGCGGGCAGGGGAGACCGGGGAGCTGTTTTTT. This codes for CASRRAGETGELFF.